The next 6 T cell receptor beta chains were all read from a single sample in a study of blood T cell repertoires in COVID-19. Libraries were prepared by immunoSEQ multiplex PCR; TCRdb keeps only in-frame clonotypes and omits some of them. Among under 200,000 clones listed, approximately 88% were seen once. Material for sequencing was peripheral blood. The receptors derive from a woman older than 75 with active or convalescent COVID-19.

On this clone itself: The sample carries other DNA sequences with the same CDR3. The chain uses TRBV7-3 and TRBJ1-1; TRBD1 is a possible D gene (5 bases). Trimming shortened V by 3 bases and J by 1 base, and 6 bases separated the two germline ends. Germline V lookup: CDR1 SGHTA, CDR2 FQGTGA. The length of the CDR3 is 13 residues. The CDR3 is CASSLQGNTEAFF. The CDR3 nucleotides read TGTGCCAGCAGCTTGCAGGGGAACACTGAAGCTTTCTTT. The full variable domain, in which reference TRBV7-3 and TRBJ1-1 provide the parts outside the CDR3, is GAGVSQTPSNKVTEKGKYVELRCDPISGHTALYWYRQSLGQGPEFLIYFQGTGAADDSGLPNDRFFAVRPEGSVSTLKIQRTERGDSAVYLCASSLQGNTEAFFGQGTRLTVV.

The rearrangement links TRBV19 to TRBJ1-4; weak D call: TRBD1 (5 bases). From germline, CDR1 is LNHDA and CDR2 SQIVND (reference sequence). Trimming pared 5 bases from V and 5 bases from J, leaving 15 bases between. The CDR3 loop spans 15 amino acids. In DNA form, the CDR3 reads TGTGCCAGTAGTCCCCTTGGGGCCCGAAATGAAAAACTGTTTTTT. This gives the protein CASSPLGARNEKLFF.

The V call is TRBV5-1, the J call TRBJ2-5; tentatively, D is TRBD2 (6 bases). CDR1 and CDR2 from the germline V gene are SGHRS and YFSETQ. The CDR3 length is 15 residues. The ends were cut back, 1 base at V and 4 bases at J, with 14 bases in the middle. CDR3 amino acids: CASSLLGGIGETQYF. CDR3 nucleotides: TGCGCCAGCAGCTTGTTGGGGGGAATTGGAGAGACCCAGTACTTC.

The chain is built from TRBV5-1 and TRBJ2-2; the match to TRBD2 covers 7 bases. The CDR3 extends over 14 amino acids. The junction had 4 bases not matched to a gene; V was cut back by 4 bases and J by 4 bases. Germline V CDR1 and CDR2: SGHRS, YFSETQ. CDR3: CASSGEGSTGELFF. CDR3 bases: TGCGCCAGCAGCGGGGAGGGGAGCACCGGGGAGCTGTTTTTT.

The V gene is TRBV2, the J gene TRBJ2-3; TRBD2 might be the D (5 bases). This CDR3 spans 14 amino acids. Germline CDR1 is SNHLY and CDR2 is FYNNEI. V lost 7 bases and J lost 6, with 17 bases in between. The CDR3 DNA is TGTGCCAGCAAGGAACGTCTAGCAGTGGATACGCAGTATTTT. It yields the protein CASKERLAVDTQYF.

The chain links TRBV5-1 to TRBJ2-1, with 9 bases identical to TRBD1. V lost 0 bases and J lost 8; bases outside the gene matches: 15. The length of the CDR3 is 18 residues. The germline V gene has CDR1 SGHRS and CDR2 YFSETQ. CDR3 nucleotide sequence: TGCGCCAGCAGCTTGGGAGCCCGGACAGGGGTTACCGGCGATGAGCAGTTCTTC. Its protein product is CASSLGARTGVTGDEQFF.